This T cell receptor (beta chain) stems from a study of radiotherapy plus CTLA-4 blockade in lung cancer. The study's findings and limits: Reportedly, early blood T cell clone dynamics best predicted response, with interferon-beta. In blood, TCR clones derived from the tumor expanded after radiotherapy plus ipilimumab.

Focal radiation plus CTLA-4 blockade with ipilimumab was administered to patients who had chemo-refractory metastatic non-small-cell lung cancer. Germline CDR1 and CDR2: MGHRA and YSYEKL. V lost 2 bases and J lost 0; bases outside the gene matches: 7. The CDR3 length is 18 residues. About this clone itself: What it binds is not known.

Assay used: immunoSEQ multiplex PCR; TCRdb lists only in-frame clones, some missing. The sample records more than 40,000 clones, 82% being singletons. Sequencing was performed on peripheral blood, taken from a patient treated with radiotherapy plus ipilimumab. This clonotype was sampled from a human donor with non-small cell lung cancer who had stable disease on radiotherapy plus ipilimumab. This chain connects TRBV4-1 to TRBJ2-2; the match to TRBD2 covers 9 bases. The CDR3 loop is CASSQRSGRQTNTGELFF. As DNA, the CDR3 is TGCGCCAGCAGCCAACGGAGCGGGAGGCAAACGAACACCGGGGAGCTGTTTTTT.